This T cell receptor beta chain came from a study of blood T cell repertoires in COVID-19. For the study at large: Spain, Italy and the United States supplied samples that represented acute and convalescent COVID-19. Nucleic acid was either cDNA or gDNA, and it came from T cells, B-cell-depleted T cells, or PBMCs.

V lost 0 bases to trimming and J lost 3 bases; unmatched junction nucleotides: 2. Germline CDR1 reads GTSNPN; CDR2 reads SVGIG (reference sequence). There are 14 residues in the CDR3. Authors' methods: Nucleated cell number was recorded as an estimate derived from reference gene primer amplification. The method was immunoSEQ multiplex PCR; TCRdb's version includes in-frame clones alone and lacks a portion of them. The DNA was the basis for D and trimming; V, J and clone size are from that table. Of roughly 20,000 clones in the sample, 86% are singletons; the top ten hold approximately 11%. The receptor was derived from a human donor in a cohort sampled during active COVID-19. This chain connects TRBV30 to TRBJ2-7; TRBD1 matches 10 bases. Input material: peripheral blood. Here the CDR3 DNA reads TGTGCCTGGAGTGTTGGGACAGGGGTCTACGAGCAGTACTTC. Protein product: CAWSVGTGVYEQYF.